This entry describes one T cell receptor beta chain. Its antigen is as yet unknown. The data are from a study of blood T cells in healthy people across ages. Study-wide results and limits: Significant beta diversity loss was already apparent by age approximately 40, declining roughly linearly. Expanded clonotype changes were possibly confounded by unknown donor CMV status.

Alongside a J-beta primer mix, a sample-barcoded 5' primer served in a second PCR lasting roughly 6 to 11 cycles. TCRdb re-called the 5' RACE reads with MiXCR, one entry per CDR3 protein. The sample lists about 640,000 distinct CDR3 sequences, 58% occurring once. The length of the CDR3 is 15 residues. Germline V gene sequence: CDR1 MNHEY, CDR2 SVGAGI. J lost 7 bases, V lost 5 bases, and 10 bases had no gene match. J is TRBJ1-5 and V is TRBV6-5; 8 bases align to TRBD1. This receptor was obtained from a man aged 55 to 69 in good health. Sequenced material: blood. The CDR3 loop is CASSTSGQGGQPQHF. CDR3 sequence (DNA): TGTGCCAGCAGTACTTCCGGACAGGGCGGCCAGCCCCAGCATTTT.